The 24 T cell receptor beta chains listed next were all sequenced from one sample in a study of STAT5B mutations in CD4+ large granular lymphocyte leukemia. Measured with immunoSEQ multiplex PCR; TCRdb has only the in-frame clones, and not every one. The sample consists of over 30,000 clones, over 60% of them appearing once. Input material: CD4+ T cells from blood buffy coats. The receptors were gathered from a human donor in good health.

This clone has just a few counts. This CDR3 is also generated by other DNA sequences in the sample. J is TRBJ1-3 and V is TRBV18; D is ambiguous. V dropped 3 bases and J dropped 0 bases, with 6 bases sitting between them. Per germline, CDR1 KGHSH and CDR2 LQKENI. This CDR3 comprises 14 residues. The CDR3 here is CASSPPYSGNTIYF. For the CDR3, the DNA is TGTGCCAGCTCACCCCCATACTCTGGAAACACCATATATTTT.

This clone was observed a few times. J is TRBJ2-5 and V is TRBV12-5; D unclear. The CDR3 is 11 amino acids. V was cut by 3 bases and J by 5 bases, with 4 bases left in between. Germline V gene sequence: CDR1 LGHNT, CDR2 FRNRAP. The CDR3 loop is CASGLTETQYF. CDR3 DNA: TGTGCTAGTGGTTTAACGGAGACCCAGTACTTC.

V gene TRBV19 combines with J gene TRBJ2-1, with 12 bases identical to TRBD2. Trimming at V came to 5 bases and at J to 1 base, leaving 9 bases not matched to a gene. Per the germline V gene, CDR1 is LNHDA and CDR2 is SQIVND (reference sequence). The CDR3 has 18 amino acids. The CDR3: CASSYPSGRARSYNEQFF. The CDR3 DNA reads as TGTGCCAGTAGTTACCCTAGCGGGAGGGCCAGGTCCTACAATGAGCAGTTCTTC.

The sample holds a few counts of this clone. J is TRBJ1-1 and V is TRBV9, with D possibly being TRBD1 (5 bases). Germline lookup yields CDR1 SGDLS and CDR2 YYNGEE. The length of the CDR3 is 15 residues. Trimming left V 0 bases short and J 0 bases short, with 9 bases between. The CDR3 loop is CASSVGRTMNTEAFF. As DNA, the CDR3 is TGTGCCAGCAGCGTAGGAAGGACAATGAACACTGAAGCTTTCTTT. Supplemented by reference TRBV9 and TRBJ1-1, the full variable domain reads DSGVTQTPKHLITATGQRVTLRCSPRSGDLSVYWYQQSLDQGLQFLIQYYNGEERAKGNILERFSAQQFPDLHSELNLSSLELGDSALYFCASSVGRTMNTEAFFGQGTRLTVV.

This CDR3 reads CASSLRDQEPYNEQFF. The CDR3 nucleotides read TGTGCCAGCAGCCTTCGGGACCAGGAACCCTACAATGAGCAGTTCTTC. The J gene is TRBJ2-1, the V gene TRBV5-4; D possibly matches TRBD1 or TRBD2 (5 bases each). Germline CDR1 is SGHNT and CDR2 is YYREEE (reference sequence). The CDR3 consists of 16 residues. Trimming left V 4 bases short and J 2 bases short, with 16 bases between.

This clone is a singleton in its sample. This chain uses TRBV5-6 with TRBJ2-3; 12 nucleotides align to TRBD2. The CDR3 has 16 residues. Looked up from germline, CDR1 is SGHDT and CDR2 is YYEEEE. V lost 4 bases to trimming and J lost 2 bases; unmatched junction nucleotides: 5. The CDR3 reads CASSQTSGSYTDTQYF. The CDR3 DNA reads as TGTGCCAGCAGCCAGACTAGCGGGAGCTACACAGATACGCAGTATTTT.

This chain joins TRBV9 and TRBJ1-6; D is uncertain. This CDR3 is built from 16 residues. Trimming took 0 bases from V and 9 from J, leaving 16 bases between them. Germline assignment: CDR1 SGDLS and CDR2 YYNGEE. In DNA form, the CDR3 reads TGTGCCAGCAGCGTAGGGCCGGGAAAGGTGATTTCACCCCTCCACTTT. Its protein is CASSVGPGKVISPLHF.

This chain links TRBV5-4 with TRBJ1-3; D may be TRBD1 (5 bases). V gave up 0 bases and J gave up 1 base, with 14 bases separating them. CDR1 is SGHNT, CDR2 YYREEE, per germline (reference sequence). The CDR3 length is 17 residues. CDR3 in DNA: TGTGCCAGCAGCTTGGTGTCAGGGTTAGGTTCTGGAAACACCATATATTTT. This encodes CASSLVSGLGSGNTIYF.

This clone has only one observation. The chain couples TRBV11-2 to TRBJ1-1; 7 bases align to TRBD1. The CDR3 totals 15 residues. V was pared by 4 bases and J by 1 base, with 6 bases of the junction left unmatched. The germline V gene encodes CDR1 SGHAT and CDR2 FQNNGV. Here the CDR3 DNA reads TGTGCCAGCAGCTCCGTGGCAGGGGGGAACACTGAAGCTTTCTTT. This codes for CASSSVAGGNTEAFF.

J is TRBJ2-3 and V is TRBV5-1; D is undetermined. Germline CDR1 is SGHRS and CDR2 is YFSETQ. Between the trimmed V and J ends, which lost 2 bases and 2 bases, there was a span of 3 bases. This CDR3 has 12 residues. The CDR3 loop reads CASSLVTDTQYF. The CDR3 bases are TGCGCCAGCAGCTTAGTCACAGATACGCAGTATTTT.

In this sample, this clone turned up a few times. V usage is TRBV20-1 and J usage is TRBJ1-1; D is undetermined. The CDR3 spans 11 residues. Trimming left V 3 bases short and J 1 base short, with 3 bases between. Per germline, CDR1 DFQATT and CDR2 SNEGSKA (reference sequence). CDR3 nucleotides: TGCAGTGCTAGTGCGAACACTGAAGCTTTCTTT. Amino acid sequence: CSASANTEAFF.

The sample holds one count of this clone. The junction departs from germline at one end; a sequencing error may be responsible. This sample includes further DNA sequences coding for the same CDR3. V usage is TRBV5-6 and J usage is TRBJ2-1; 16 bases map to TRBD2. CDR1 and CDR2 from the germline V gene are SGHDT and YYEEEE. The CDR3 is made up of 16 amino acids. The DNA of the CDR3 is TGTGCTAGCAGCCCGGAGGGACTAGCGGGGGGGCATGAGCAGTTCTTC. Encoded protein: CASSPEGLAGGHEQFF.

In this sample, this clone turned up a few times. The chain has TRBV5-4 and TRBJ1-2; perhaps TRBD1 as D (5 bases). Germline V gives CDR1 SGHNT, CDR2 YYREEE (reference sequence). CDR3 length: 15 residues. Trimming stripped 3 bases from V and 8 bases from J, with 20 bases between. The CDR3 nucleotides are TGTGCCAGCAGCTCGAAGTACCAGGGATCGTGGGGCTACACCTTC. Protein: CASSSKYQGSWGYTF.

This clone turned up a few times. This chain links TRBV6-6 with TRBJ1-4; the D gene is possibly TRBD1 (6 bases). CDR1 and CDR2 from the germline V gene are MNHNY and SVGAGI (reference sequence). Between the trimmed V and J ends, which lost 5 bases and 8 bases, there was a span of 9 bases. This CDR3 region has 12 residues. CDR3 nucleotide sequence: TGTGCCAGCAGTGCCCAGGGGGAAAAACTGTTTTTT. This codes for CASSAQGEKLFF.

The CDR3 bases are TGTGCCAGCAAGGAGGGTGGGATGGGAACCTATGGCTACACCTTC. It yields the protein CASKEGGMGTYGYTF. The rearrangement joins TRBV6-1 to TRBJ1-2; D is unresolved. V lost 7 bases, J lost 4 bases, and 19 bases lay in between. Per germline, CDR1 MNHNS and CDR2 SASEGT. The CDR3 spans 15 residues.

The CDR3: CASSLGFPRSSDGYTF. The CDR3 bases are TGTGCCAGCAGCTTAGGCTTCCCCAGATCCTCTGATGGCTACACCTTC. V usage is TRBV7-9 and J usage is TRBJ1-2; D remains ambiguous. Germline V gene sequence: CDR1 SEHNR, CDR2 FQNEAQ (reference sequence). Trimming shortened V by 1 base and J by 6 bases, and 18 bases separated the two germline ends. This CDR3 is 16 amino acids long.

V usage is TRBV6-1 and J usage is TRBJ1-2; the D is unclear. The CDR3 runs to 14 residues. V lost 1 base and J lost 7, with 13 bases in between. Looked up from germline, CDR1 is MNHNS and CDR2 is SASEGT. In nucleotides, the CDR3 is TGTGCCAGCAGTGAAGAGAGGGTCGCGTTTGGCTACACCTTC. This sequence encodes CASSEERVAFGYTF.

CDR3 amino acids: CASSRRLGAGGQQETQYF. CDR3 nucleotide sequence: TGTGCCAGCAGCAGACGGCTAGGAGCGGGAGGACAACAAGAGACCCAGTACTTC. The rearrangement joins TRBV21-1 to TRBJ2-5; TRBD2 is the table's D call, not checked against the DNA. TRBV21-1 is recorded as a pseudogene. CDR3 length: 18 amino acids.

The genes are TRBV18 and TRBJ2-7; maybe TRBD2 (5 bases). The germline V and J ends were trimmed by 0 bases and 2 bases, with 8 bases remaining between them. The CDR3 spans 14 residues. Per the germline V gene, CDR1 is KGHSH and CDR2 is LQKENI. As DNA, the CDR3 is TGTGCCAGCTCACCACCGAAGGGAGCCTACGAGCAGTACTTC. Amino acid sequence: CASSPPKGAYEQYF.

This rearrangement joins TRBV6-6 to TRBJ2-1; tentatively, D is TRBD2 (7 bases). Looked up from germline, CDR1 is MNHNY and CDR2 is SVGAGI (reference sequence). The CDR3 totals 16 residues. With 5 bases removed from V and 0 bases from J, the gap between germline ends came to 14 bases. CDR3 residues: CASSPRGASSYNEQFF. In DNA form, the CDR3 reads TGTGCCAGCAGTCCCCGGGGGGCAAGCTCCTACAATGAGCAGTTCTTC.

The chain couples TRBV5-1 to TRBJ2-2, with a possible D match to TRBD2 (5 bases). V was cut by 3 bases and J by 3 bases, with 12 bases left in between. Germline CDR1 is SGHRS and CDR2 is YFSETQ. The length of the CDR3 is 15 residues. CDR3 sequence: CASSSRTLDTGELFF. The DNA for the CDR3 is TGCGCCAGCAGCTCCAGGACTTTAGACACCGGGGAGCTGTTTTTT. The full variable domain, its missing parts supplied by reference TRBV5-1 and TRBJ2-2, is KAGVTQTPRYLIKTRGQQVTLSCSPISGHRSVSWYQQTPGQGLQFLFEYFSETQRNKGNFPGRFSGRQFSNSRSEMNVSTLELGDSALYLCASSSRTLDTGELFFGEGSRLTVL.

The chain recombines TRBV6-1 with TRBJ2-7; 8 nucleotides match TRBD1. J gave up 6 bases and V 5 bases, and 6 bases lay outside the gene matches. CDR3 length equals 13 residues. Germline V gene sequence: CDR1 MNHNS, CDR2 SASEGT. The CDR3 DNA sequence: TGTGCCAGCAGTAAGACAGGGGCGGGCGAGCAGTACTTC. Protein sequence: CASSKTGAGEQYF.

The V gene is TRBV27, the J gene TRBJ2-2; D is unclear. The CDR3 length is 15 residues. V dropped 2 bases and J dropped 5 bases, with 12 bases sitting between them. From germline, CDR1 is MNHEY and CDR2 SMNVEV (reference sequence). The CDR3 DNA follows: TGTGCCAGCAGTTTAAGGATTCAATGGACCGGGGAGCTGTTTTTT. Its protein is CASSLRIQWTGELFF.

The chain carries TRBV11-2 and TRBJ2-1; 11 positions agree with TRBD2. The germline V gene has CDR1 SGHAT and CDR2 FQNNGV. The J segment lost 6 bases and the V segment lost 5 bases, leaving 3 bases of the junction unmatched. This CDR3 has 14 amino acids. DNA of the CDR3: TGTGCCAGCAGCCGGACTAGCGGGTCCAATGAGCAGTTCTTC. Translated: CASSRTSGSNEQFF.